The 32 T cell receptor beta chains below were found in one sample sequenced in a study of blood T cell repertoires in COVID-19 (dated by TCRdb to 2018 to 2021). Libraries were built with the immunoSEQ multiplex PCR assay. The table was pulled from immuneACCESS by TCRdb, which kept in-frame rearrangements only. Such tables lose some clones; where checked, under half of the loss comes from unresolved V genes, and the rest has no known cause. This sample lists about 52,000 clones; over 75% were detected once. Around 7.5% of the sample is taken by the ten largest. Source material: peripheral blood. Every receptor here comes from a man aged 70-80 years with active COVID-19.

This clone came up a few times. The rearrangement uses TRBV7-2 and TRBJ2-7; D is perhaps TRBD2 (6 bases). Per germline, CDR1 SGHTA and CDR2 FQGNSA. V was cut by 3 bases and J by 3 bases, with 9 bases left in between. CDR3 length: 13 amino acids. The CDR3 loop reads CASSLTSVYEQYF. In nucleotides, the CDR3 is TGTGCCAGCAGCTTGACTAGTGTCTACGAGCAGTACTTC.

This chain links TRBV5-6 with TRBJ1-6; 8 bases line up with TRBD1. The germline V gene has CDR1 SGHDT and CDR2 YYEEEE. V dropped 0 bases and J dropped 7; count of bases not matched to a gene: 6. CDR3 length: 16 residues. CDR3 bases: TGTGCCAGCAGCTTGGCCGTGAGACAGGGGAATTCACCCCTCCACTTT. It codes for CASSLAVRQGNSPLHF.

The chain's CDR3 is CSASRTAEYEQYF. The DNA for the CDR3 is TGCAGTGCTAGTAGAACAGCCGAATACGAGCAGTACTTC. The J gene is TRBJ2-7, the V gene TRBV20-1, with no clear D. Deletions cut 3 bases from V and 4 bases from J, with 13 bases between. The CDR3 consists of 13 residues. CDR1 and CDR2 (germline): DFQATT, SNEGSKA (reference sequence).

This chain connects TRBV2 to TRBJ1-2, with D hard to call. This CDR3 spans 11 amino acids. CDR1 and CDR2 from the germline V gene are SNHLY and FYNNEI. The ends were cut back, 1 base at V and 6 bases at J, with 3 bases in the middle. CDR3 DNA sequence: TGTGCCAGCAGTGAAGGTAATGGCTACACCTTC. The encoded protein is CASSEGNGYTF.

The V gene is TRBV5-1, the J gene TRBJ1-6; weak D call: TRBD1 (5 bases). V dropped 1 base and J dropped 9 bases, with 11 bases sitting between them. The CDR3 runs 14 residues. Per the germline V gene, CDR1 is SGHRS and CDR2 is YFSETQ. This CDR3 reads CASSLSGSGSPLHF. In DNA, the CDR3 is TGCGCCAGCAGCTTGTCAGGGTCTGGTTCACCCCTCCACTTT.

This rearrangement joins TRBV5-6 to TRBJ2-7, with D possibly matching TRBD2 (6 bases). The CDR3 extends over 15 amino acids. V was clipped by 5 bases and J by 3 bases, with 18 bases between them. Germline V gene sequence: CDR1 SGHDT, CDR2 YYEEEE. The CDR3 spells CASSPRRLALYEQYF. DNA of the CDR3: TGTGCCAGCAGTCCTCGGAGGCTAGCGCTCTACGAGCAGTACTTC.

The J gene is TRBJ2-7, the V gene TRBV5-8; 11 nucleotides line up with TRBD1. V gave up 0 bases and J gave up 6 bases; unmatched junction bases: 5. This CDR3 has 15 amino acids. Germline lookup yields CDR1 SGHTS and CDR2 YDEGEE. DNA for the CDR3: TGTGCCAGCAGCTTGGGATGGGGACAGGGGGTCGAGCAGTACTTC. This translates into CASSLGWGQGVEQYF.

This chain connects TRBV7-9 to TRBJ1-4; TRBD1 agrees at 10 bases. This CDR3 spans 16 amino acids. Germline CDR1 and CDR2: SEHNR and FQNEAQ (reference sequence). The J segment lost 7 bases and the V segment lost 1 base, leaving 6 bases of the junction unmatched. CDR3 region: CASSLGTGGKGEKLFF. The DNA of the CDR3 is TGTGCCAGCAGCTTAGGGACAGGGGGGAAAGGTGAAAAACTGTTTTTT.

V and J are TRBV5-5 and TRBJ1-1, with unresolved D. V lost 7 bases and J 0 bases, leaving 16 bases between the germline ends. This CDR3 is 15 amino acids long. CDR1 is SGHKS, CDR2 YYEKEE, per germline (reference sequence). CDR3: CASGGQDLMNTEAFF. The CDR3 DNA is TGTGCCAGCGGCGGGCAGGACCTAATGAACACTGAAGCTTTCTTT.

The V and J genes are TRBV2 and TRBJ1-4; D unresolved. In germline, CDR1 is SNHLY, CDR2 FYNNEI. Trimming took 8 bases from V and 8 from J, leaving 9 bases between them. The CDR3 length is 11 residues. The CDR3 spells CASDSVEKLFF. The CDR3 coding sequence is TGTGCCAGCGATTCGGTAGAAAAACTGTTTTTT. The full variable domain, completed using reference TRBV2 and TRBJ1-4, is EPEVTQTPSHQVTQMGQEVILRCVPISNHLYFYWYRQILGQKVEFLVSFYNNEISEKSEIFDDQFSVERPDGSNFTLKIRSTKLEDSAMYFCASDSVEKLFFGSGTQLSVL.

The rearrangement joins TRBV5-1 to TRBJ1-2; 7 bases align to TRBD1. Germline assignment: CDR1 SGHRS and CDR2 YFSETQ. With V trimmed by 0 bases and J by 2 bases, 4 bases remained unmatched. This CDR3 region has 15 residues. The CDR3 nucleotides read TGCGCCAGCAGCTTGGATGGGACAGCGAACTATGGCTACACCTTC. Translation gives CASSLDGTANYGYTF.

V gene TRBV6-5 combines with J gene TRBJ2-7; D perhaps matches TRBD2 (6 bases). Germline loops: CDR1 MNHEY, CDR2 SVGAGI. V lost 7 bases, J lost 3 bases, and 7 bases lay in between. The CDR3 extends over 11 amino acids. The CDR3 region has the DNA TGTGCCAGCATCGGGGGCTACGAGCAGTACTTC. Translated, it gives CASIGGYEQYF.

This chain joins TRBV28 and TRBJ2-3, with D tentatively TRBD2 (5 bases). The CDR3 totals 14 residues. Trimming shortened V by 3 bases and J by 4 bases, and 11 bases separated the two germline ends. Looked up from germline, CDR1 is MDHEN and CDR2 is SYDVKM. The CDR3 here is CASSFLPGADTQYF. Here the CDR3 DNA reads TGTGCCAGCAGTTTTCTCCCCGGGGCAGATACGCAGTATTTT.

The chain is built from TRBV3-1 (or the pseudogene TRBV3-2) and TRBJ1-1; D possibly corresponds to TRBD1 (6 bases). CDR1 is LGHDT and CDR2 is YNNKEL in the germline V gene (reference sequence). V was shortened by 5 bases and J by 2 bases, with 18 bases between the two germline ends. The CDR3 length is 16 residues. The DNA of the CDR3 is TGTGCCAGCAGCTCGGGGGGGGGCGCAGTAAACACTGAAGCTTTCTTT. Its translation: CASSSGGGAVNTEAFF.

The rearrangement uses TRBV5-6 and TRBJ2-5; D remains ambiguous. Trimming cost V 0 bases and J 0 bases, with 12 bases left between them. Germline V lookup: CDR1 SGHDT, CDR2 YYEEEE. This CDR3 has 16 amino acids. The CDR3 nucleotides are TGTGCCAGCAGCTTGGCCAACCTTCTAGACCAAGAGACCCAGTACTTC. This translates into CASSLANLLDQETQYF. The entire variable domain, with the rest obtained from reference TRBV5-6 and TRBJ2-5, is as follows: DAGVTQSPTHLIKTRGQQVTLRCSPKSGHDTVSWYQQALGQGPQFIFQYYEEEERQRGNFPDRFSGHQFPNYSSELNVNALLLGDSALYLCASSLANLLDQETQYFGPGTRLLVL.

The J gene is TRBJ2-2, the V gene TRBV6-5, with D uncertain. Germline V gene sequence: CDR1 MNHEY, CDR2 SVGAGI. This CDR3 contains 15 residues. V dropped 9 bases and J dropped 0 bases, with 14 bases sitting between them. The CDR3 region is CASNSRNPNTGELFF. CDR3 coding DNA: TGTGCCAGTAACTCCCGAAATCCGAACACCGGGGAGCTGTTTTTT.

The J gene is TRBJ1-3, the V gene TRBV4-2, with a possible D match to TRBD1 (6 bases). Germline values: CDR1 LGHNA, CDR2 YNFKEQ. The CDR3 contains 15 residues. V was cut by 3 bases and J by 0 bases, with 9 bases left in between. Written as DNA, the CDR3 is TGTGCCAGCAGCCAGGAGGACAGCTCTGGAAACACCATATATTTT. Translation: CASSQEDSSGNTIYF.

The chain recombines TRBV7-9 with TRBJ2-7; tentative D call: TRBD2 (5 bases). The CDR3 runs 13 residues. Germline V gene data show CDR1 as SEHNR and CDR2 as FQNEAQ (reference sequence). V lost 5 bases, J lost 6 bases, and 14 bases lay in between. CDR3 loop: CASSPARRFEQYF. DNA of the CDR3: TGTGCCAGCAGCCCCGCAAGGAGGTTCGAGCAGTACTTC. The full variable domain, in which reference TRBV7-9 and TRBJ2-7 provide the parts outside the CDR3, is DTGVSQNPRHKITKRGQNVTFRCDPISEHNRLYWYRQTLGQGPEFLTYFQNEAQLEKSRLLSDRFSAERPKGSFSTLEIQRTEQGDSAMYLCASSPARRFEQYFGPGTRLTVT.

The gene calls are TRBV27 and TRBJ1-5; the D is unclear. Germline V lookup: CDR1 MNHEY, CDR2 SMNVEV (reference sequence). The CDR3 runs 12 residues. V was clipped by 3 bases and J by 8 bases, with 8 bases between them. The CDR3 DNA is TGTGCCAGCAGTTTTGGTTCGGAGCCCCAGCATTTT. It specifies CASSFGSEPQHF.

V usage is TRBV6-5 and J usage is TRBJ2-7; D possibly corresponds to TRBD1 (5 bases). Deletions cut 3 bases from V and 1 base from J, with 10 bases between. CDR3 length: 14 amino acids. The V gene's germline CDR1 is MNHEY and CDR2 SVGAGI. CDR3 in DNA: TGTGCCAGCAGTTATACGCAGGGTTCCTACGAGCAGTACTTC. Encoded protein: CASSYTQGSYEQYF.

In its sample, this clone was seen a few times. The chain joins TRBV19 to TRBJ1-5; 12 bases map to TRBD1. CDR3 length equals 15 residues. Germline CDR1 is LNHDA and CDR2 is SQIVND (reference sequence). Germline trimming cut 5 bases from V and 4 bases from J; bases unmatched to any gene: 3. CDR3 sequence: CASSGDRGRNQPQHF. The CDR3 bases are TGTGCCAGTAGTGGGGACAGGGGGCGGAATCAGCCCCAGCATTTT.

This sequence joins TRBV28 and TRBJ2-7, with 12 bases aligning to TRBD2. The length of the CDR3 is 17 residues. Germline lookup yields CDR1 MDHEN and CDR2 SYDVKM. Losses at the gene ends were 1 base for V and 2 bases for J; bases not matched to a gene: 6. The CDR3 nucleotides read TGTGCCAGCAGTTTATACGGGACTAGCGGGCGGACCTACGAGCAGTACTTC. This codes for CASSLYGTSGRTYEQYF.

J is TRBJ2-5 and V is TRBV11-2; D is unresolved. The germline V gene has CDR1 SGHAT and CDR2 FQNNGV. CDR3 length: 11 residues. Trimming left V 2 bases short and J 4 bases short, with 2 bases between. This chain's CDR3 is CASSLRETQYF. In DNA form, the CDR3 reads TGTGCCAGCAGCTTACGAGAGACCCAGTACTTC.

The chain is built from TRBV14 and TRBJ2-7; 10 bases align to TRBD2. The CDR3 is made up of 15 amino acids. With 1 base clipped from V and 3 bases from J, the junction kept 3 bases outside the gene matches. Germline V gene data show CDR1 as SGHDN and CDR2 as FVKESK. The CDR3 DNA follows: TGTGCCAGCAGCCAAGCGGCTAGCGGGGGCTACGAGCAGTACTTC. Residues: CASSQAASGGYEQYF.

V and J are TRBV27 and TRBJ1-5, with 9 bases that match TRBD1. Per germline, CDR1 MNHEY and CDR2 SMNVEV (reference sequence). Losses at the gene ends were 4 bases for V and 7 bases for J; bases not matched to a gene: 11. This CDR3 contains 16 residues. The CDR3 protein is CASSSLVGQGLQPQHF. CDR3 bases: TGTGCCAGCAGTTCTCTCGTGGGACAGGGTTTACAGCCCCAGCATTTT.

The genes are TRBV9 and TRBJ1-6; D is ambiguous. V was cut by 3 bases and J by 2 bases, with 12 bases left in between. This CDR3 region has 16 residues. Germline CDR1 is SGDLS and CDR2 is YYNGEE. The CDR3 protein is CASSDTLGAYNSPLHF. As DNA, the CDR3 is TGTGCCAGCAGCGACACCCTAGGCGCCTATAATTCACCCCTCCACTTT.

This clone was recorded a few times. The chain has TRBV15 and TRBJ2-7, with TRBD1 matching over 11 bases. Per germline, CDR1 LNHNV and CDR2 YYDKDF (reference sequence). CDR3 length: 16 residues. V was pared by 3 bases and J by 0 bases, with 4 bases of the junction left unmatched. This CDR3 reads CATSRDRGLGSYEQYF. CDR3 coding DNA: TGTGCCACCAGCAGGGACAGGGGGCTGGGCTCCTACGAGCAGTACTTC.

The chain couples TRBV19 to TRBJ1-3; 7 bases agree with TRBD1. Trimming at V came to 7 bases and at J to 0 bases, leaving 24 bases not matched to a gene. Per the germline V gene, CDR1 is LNHDA and CDR2 is SQIVND (reference sequence). The CDR3 has 21 amino acids. CDR3 sequence reads: CASTEDREWGRRSSSGNTIYF. As DNA, the CDR3 is TGTGCCAGTACTGAAGACAGGGAGTGGGGCCGCCGTTCGAGCTCTGGAAACACCATATATTTT. Supplemented by reference TRBV19 and TRBJ1-3, the full variable domain reads DGGITQSPKYLFRKEGQNVTLSCEQNLNHDAMYWYRQDPGQGLRLIYYSQIVNDFQKGDIAEGYSVSREKKESFPLTVTSAQKNPTAFYLCASTEDREWGRRSSSGNTIYFGEGSWLTVV.

In nucleotides, the CDR3 is TGTGCCAGCAGCCAAGATTTCGCGCGTAACTATGGCTACACCTTC. This encodes CASSQDFARNYGYTF. The chain is built from TRBV14 and TRBJ1-2; the D is unclear. This CDR3 is built from 15 residues. The germline V gene has CDR1 SGHDN and CDR2 FVKESK. Trimming cost V 0 bases and J 1 base, with 9 bases left between them.

The chain combines TRBV18 with TRBJ1-5, with D perhaps TRBD1 (5 bases). V was cut by 3 bases and J by 8 bases, with 14 bases left in between. The CDR3 is 14 residues long. The germline CDR1 and CDR2 sequences are KGHSH and LQKENI. In DNA, the CDR3 is TGTGCCAGCTCACCCCGGGGGGAGATGGAGCCCCAGCATTTT. It is translated as CASSPRGEMEPQHF. The full variable domain, with the rest looked up from reference TRBV18 and TRBJ1-5, is NAGVMQNPRHLVRRRGQEARLRCSPMKGHSHVYWYRQLPEEGLKFMVYLQKENIIDESGMPKERFSAEFPKEGPSILRIQQVVRGDSAAYFCASSPRGEMEPQHFGDGTRLSIL.

V is TRBV9 and J is TRBJ1-6; the D is unclear. From germline, CDR1 is SGDLS and CDR2 YYNGEE. CDR3 length: 16 residues. Trimming cost V 4 bases and J 5 bases, with 16 bases left between them. The CDR3 DNA sequence: TGTGCCAGCAGCCCCCGGTCCTACTTGAATAATTCACCCCTCCACTTT. Amino acid sequence: CASSPRSYLNNSPLHF.

DNA of the CDR3: TGTGCCATCAGTCCGGGACAGGGGGCCTACGAGCAGTACTTC. Its protein is CAISPGQGAYEQYF. The chain combines TRBV10-3 with TRBJ2-7; 11 bases align to TRBD1. The J segment lost 2 bases and the V segment lost 5 bases, leaving 2 bases of the junction unmatched. Looked up from germline, CDR1 is ENHRY and CDR2 is SYGVKD. The CDR3 totals 14 residues.